This TCR beta chain emerged from a study of Tregs in tolerant kidney transplant recipients. Study as a whole: The nonmyeloablative bone marrow transplants came from related graft donors, with transient mixed chimerism.

Clones were read by immunoSEQ multiplex PCR, and TCRdb kept only the in-frame ones, dropping some. Here the sample spans approximately 66,000 clones, 75% to 90% being singletons. Worth noting for this clone: The antigen remains undetermined.

General study points: This study did not directly address biological reproducibility. The most relevant donor-specific Treg TCRbeta repertoire apparently came from expansion with activated donor B cells.

The CDR3 loop spans 15 amino acids. V was clipped by 4 bases and J by 5 bases; unmatched bases: 10. Germline V CDR1 and CDR2: SGHNT, YYREEE (reference sequence). The sequencing used Tregs from blood, collected before the transplant. This chain connects TRBV5-4 to TRBJ2-5; 8 bases map to TRBD2. This receptor was taken from a human donor who received a combined kidney and bone marrow transplant. CDR3 nucleotide sequence: TGTGCCAGCAGCCAGCCGGGCGGGGGGCGTGAGACCCAGTACTTC. Protein product: CASSQPGGGRETQYF.